This record covers a single T cell receptor beta chain. Its specificity is unknown. Relative to the germline gene, one junction end is altered; a read error may explain this. The data were taken from a study of cytomegalovirus exposure and HLA in healthy donors. Study-wide findings and caveats: In a later analysis, at a false discovery rate of 0.05, approximately 16,000 TCR beta sequences matched HLA alleles.

Germline CDR1 SEHNR, CDR2 FQNEAQ (reference sequence). The CDR3 extends over 16 amino acids. PCR employed 60 Vbeta and 13 Jbeta primers. Assay used: immunoSEQ multiplex PCR; TCRdb lists only in-frame clones, some missing. The sample lists around 150,000 clones, roughly 83% occurring once. The V call is TRBV7-9, the J call TRBJ1-4, with 8 bases matching TRBD1. Sequenced input: PBMCs. The sequence came from a woman between 18 and 29 years old in good health and CMV-seronegative. Written as DNA, the CDR3 is TGTTCCAGCAGCTTAGCGCTGGGACAGGATAATGAAAAACTGTTTTTT. It yields the protein CSSSLALGQDNEKLFF.